The clone carrying this T cell receptor beta chain appeared a few times. The sample comes from a study of blood T cell repertoires in COVID-19. On the study more broadly: From T cells, B-cell-depleted T cells, or PBMCs came the material, which was cDNA or gDNA.

Clones were read by immunoSEQ multiplex PCR, and TCRdb kept only the in-frame ones, dropping some. The repertoire holds about 320,000 clones, with over 70% as singletons. The CDR3 is 16 residues long. Looked up from germline, CDR1 is SNHLY and CDR2 is FYNNEI. The trim removed 6 bases at V and 5 bases at J, leaving 13 bases unmatched. The sequencing input was peripheral blood. This receptor was obtained from a woman in her 50s with acute or convalescent COVID-19. The chain recombines TRBV2 with TRBJ1-2; 9 bases match TRBD1. Written as DNA, the CDR3 is TGTGCCAGCAGCCTTACTGGGACAGGGACAACTTATGGCTACACCTTC. This encodes CASSLTGTGTTYGYTF. Complete variable domain (other parts from reference TRBV2 and TRBJ1-2): EPEVTQTPSHQVTQMGQEVILRCVPISNHLYFYWYRQILGQKVEFLVSFYNNEISEKSEIFDDQFSVERPDGSNFTLKIRSTKLEDSAMYFCASSLTGTGTTYGYTFGSGTRLTVV.